This entry describes one TCR beta chain. Some clones are missing from TCRdb's copy, which holds only in-frame ones; the method was immunoSEQ multiplex PCR. The data hold around 220,000 clones, with roughly 88% observed a single time. This sample was included in a study of blood T cell repertoires in COVID-19. Study-level background: Researchers got acute and convalescent COVID-19 samples from the United States, Italy and Spain. Sources were T cells, B-cell-depleted T cells, or PBMCs; the material itself was cDNA or gDNA.

This CDR3 region has 15 residues. Germline V gives CDR1 SEHNR, CDR2 FQNEAQ (reference sequence). Trimming removed 1 base at V and 5 bases at J, with 11 bases between. This clonotype originated in a woman in her thirties or forties who had recovered from COVID-19. The material sequenced was peripheral blood. The J gene is TRBJ1-4, the V gene TRBV7-9, with D possibly being TRBD1 (5 bases). Written as DNA, the CDR3 is TGTGCCAGCAGCTTAGGGGGAGGGGAAAATGAAAAACTGTTTTTT. Its translation: CASSLGGGENEKLFF. The full variable domain, with the rest looked up from reference TRBV7-9 and TRBJ1-4, is DTGVSQNPRHKITKRGQNVTFRCDPISEHNRLYWYRQTLGQGPEFLTYFQNEAQLEKSRLLSDRFSAERPKGSFSTLEIQRTEQGDSAMYLCASSLGGGENEKLFFGSGTQLSVL.